This record concerns one TCR beta chain sequence. The sample originates from a study of blood T cell repertoires in COVID-19. For the study at large: Whether acute or convalescent, the COVID-19 samples came from the United States, Italy and Spain. PBMCs, B-cell-depleted T cells, or T cells provided the cDNA or gDNA that made up the material.

Authors' methods: From reference gene primer amplification, estimates of nucleated cell counts were derived. This table comes from immunoSEQ multiplex PCR, and its TCRdb copy is limited to in-frame clones, with some not included. The V and J calls and clone size come from that table; D and trimming were worked out from the DNA. The sample consists of approximately 100,000 clones, approximately 86% of them appearing once. The germline V gene encodes CDR1 SGDLS and CDR2 YYNGEE. V lost 0 bases, J lost 6 bases, and 9 bases stayed unmatched. The CDR3 length is 16 residues. The rearrangement uses TRBV9 and TRBJ2-3; 8 bases agree with TRBD2. The sequenced sample consisted of peripheral blood. This sequence originates from a woman aged 55-69 years with acute or convalescent COVID-19. The CDR3 DNA is TGTGCCAGCAGCGTAGGTGCGGGAGGCCCGTCGGATACGCAGTATTTT. Translation: CASSVGAGGPSDTQYF.